A selection of T cell receptor beta chains follows, all from one sample in a study of cytomegalovirus exposure and HLA in healthy donors. TCRdb keeps only in-frame clones here, not all; method: immunoSEQ multiplex PCR. Of more than 65,000 clones in the sample, about 74% were seen once. Sample: PBMCs. These receptors all come from a woman aged 60-75 years in good health and CMV-seropositive. The CDR3 runs from the conserved cysteine through the conserved F or W. The D gene is left open where the match is weak. Size is omitted from some rows. Given values are once, few, many or a class for expanded clones.

d_gene,v_gene,j_gene,len,abundance,CDR3aa,CDR3nt
NA,TRBV30,TRBJ1-6,15,NA,CAWSVPQGVNSPLHF,TGTGCCTGGAGTGTACCGCAAGGAGTTAATTCACCCCTCCACTTT
NA,TRBV19,TRBJ1-6,15,few,CASTTQGTSGSPLHF,TGTGCCAGTACCACTCAGGGGACCTCCGGTTCACCCCTCCACTTT
TRBD1,TRBV7-2,TRBJ1-5,17,NA,CASSLEGASRRNQPQHF,TGTGCCAGCAGCTTAGAGGGGGCATCCAGGCGCAATCAGCCCCAGCATTTT
NA,TRBV12-5,TRBJ2-2,17,NA,CASGLWWGVSNTGELFF,TGTGCTAGTGGTTTATGGTGGGGGGTTTCGAACACCGGGGAGCTGTTTTTT
NA,TRBV5-1,TRBJ1-1,16,few,CASSLKMAQQNTEAFF,TGCGCCAGCAGCTTGAAAATGGCACAGCAGAACACTGAAGCTTTCTTT
NA,TRBV4-2,TRBJ1-2,16,once,CASSQDRSGNYYGYTF,TGTGCCAGCAGCCAAGATCGGTCGGGTAATTACTATGGCTACACCTTC
NA,TRBV5-6,TRBJ2-1,17,NA,CASSLARAYDYYNEQFF,TGTGCCAGCAGCTTAGCCAGGGCATATGATTATTACAATGAGCAGTTCTTC
NA,TRBV11-2,TRBJ2-5,14,NA,CASSPRTYEETQYF,TGTGCCAGCAGCCCTCGGACATACGAAGAGACCCAGTACTTC
TRBD1,TRBV25-1,TRBJ1-3,13,once,CASIETGKNTIYF,TGTGCCAGCATTGAGACAGGGAAAAACACCATATATTTT
NA,TRBV6-1,TRBJ2-7,13,NA,CASIRGPSYEQYF,TGTGCCAGCATTCGCGGCCCATCCTACGAGCAGTACTTC
TRBD2,TRBV6-6,TRBJ2-3,11,NA,CASGEGYTQYF,TGTGCCAGCGGGGAGGGATATACGCAGTATTTT
NA,TRBV23-1,TRBJ1-3,17,NA,CASSHHAHRVSGNTIYF,TGCGCCAGCAGTCACCACGCCCACAGAGTTTCTGGAAACACCATATATTTT
NA,TRBV7-8,TRBJ1-5,15,NA,CASSLGTADTQPQHF,TGTGCCAGCAGCTTAGGGACAGCAGATACTCAGCCCCAGCATTTT
TRBD1,TRBV19,TRBJ2-3,13,NA,CASSMQGADTQYF,TGTGCCAGTAGTATGCAGGGGGCGGATACGCAGTATTTT
NA,TRBV18,TRBJ1-1,15,NA,CASSPSGRGNTEAFF,TGTGCCAGCTCACCAAGCGGCAGGGGGAACACTGAAGCTTTCTTT
NA,TRBV5-1,TRBJ2-7,13,NA,CASSSVFGGEQYF,TGCGCCAGCAGCTCTGTTTTCGGGGGCGAGCAGTACTTC
NA,TRBV19,TRBJ1-3,18,NA,CASSIFVIRGRSGNTIYF,TGTGCCAGTAGTATTTTTGTGATCCGGGGTCGCTCTGGAAACACCATATATTTT
NA,TRBV6-5,TRBJ2-1,15,NA,CASSYSRRGLREQFF,TGTGCCAGCAGTTACTCGAGGCGGGGTCTGAGGGAGCAGTTCTTC
TRBD2,TRBV30,TRBJ2-7,14,NA,CASASPAGGVEQYF,TGTGCCTCCGCTAGCCCAGCGGGGGGTGTCGAGCAGTACTTC
TRBD1,TRBV2,TRBJ1-6,15,NA,CASSAGTDYNSPLHF,TGTGCCAGCAGTGCCGGGACAGACTATAATTCACCCCTCCACTTT
NA,TRBV29-1,TRBJ2-7,13,NA,CSVEGRVSDEQYF,TGCAGCGTTGAGGGGCGAGTGTCTGACGAGCAGTACTTC
NA,TRBV30,TRBJ1-2,14,NA,CAWSIHRVFYGYTF,TGTGCCTGGAGCATACACAGGGTTTTCTATGGCTACACCTTC
NA,TRBV2,TRBJ1-5,14,once,CASSETGLSQPQHF,TGTGCCAGCAGTGAAACAGGGTTAAGCCAGCCCCAGCATTTT
TRBD1,TRBV7-6,TRBJ1-4,15,NA,CASSLGTGFGEKLFF,TGTGCCAGCAGCTTGGGGACAGGGTTTGGCGAAAAACTGTTTTTT
NA,TRBV11-2,TRBJ2-7,16,NA,CASSGLGAHYSYEQYF,TGTGCCAGCAGCGGTTTGGGGGCCCACTACTCCTACGAGCAGTACTTC
TRBD1,TRBV6-6,TRBJ1-2,16,NA,CASSFFGTGDIYGYTF,TGTGCCAGCAGTTTCTTCGGGACAGGGGACATCTATGGCTACACCTTC
NA,TRBV10-3,TRBJ2-7,19,NA,CAISESMSLGSASSYEQYF,TGTGCCATCAGTGAGTCGATGTCCCTTGGGTCAGCTAGCTCCTACGAGCAGTACTTC
TRBD2,TRBV9,TRBJ2-7,14,once,CASSVGAGGYEQYF,TGTGCCAGCAGCGTAGGAGCGGGGGGATACGAGCAGTACTTC
TRBD1,TRBV5-1,TRBJ1-3,15,NA,CASSEGQTTGNTIYF,TGCGCCAGCAGCGAGGGACAGACTACTGGAAACACCATATATTTT
NA,TRBV29-1,TRBJ1-1,14,NA,CSAGGGAANTEAFF,TGCAGCGCAGGTGGGGGGGCCGCGAACACTGAAGCTTTCTTT
NA,TRBV6-1,TRBJ2-7,13,NA,CASSEFPSYEQYF,TGTGCCAGCAGTGAATTCCCGTCCTACGAGCAGTACTTC
NA,TRBV5-1,TRBJ2-3,15,once,CASSTQGFLPDTQYF,TGCGCCAGCAGCACCCAGGGATTTCTGCCAGATACGCAGTATTTT
TRBD1,TRBV11-1,TRBJ1-2,15,NA,CASSLGQGLRYGYTF,TGTGCCAGCAGCCTGGGACAGGGGCTGAGATATGGCTACACCTTC
TRBD1,TRBV25-1,TRBJ2-1,12,NA,CASSYRGDEQFF,TGTGCCAGCAGTTACAGGGGCGATGAGCAGTTCTTC
TRBD2,TRBV29-1,TRBJ2-1,15,NA,CSARRGAGGPYEQFF,TGCAGCGCCCGCCGGGGCGCGGGAGGGCCCTATGAGCAGTTCTTC
TRBD1,TRBV5-1,TRBJ2-7,13,few,CASSAGQAHEQYF,TGCGCCAGCAGCGCTGGACAGGCCCACGAGCAGTACTTC
TRBD2,TRBV29-1,TRBJ2-1,14,NA,CSPTGLAGYNEQFF,TGCAGCCCGACCGGACTAGCGGGTTACAATGAGCAGTTCTTC
TRBD1,TRBV29-1,TRBJ1-6,14,NA,CSATGAGYNSPLHF,TGCAGCGCCACAGGGGCTGGCTATAATTCACCCCTCCACTTT
TRBD1,TRBV6-1,TRBJ2-3,12,NA,CASSEVGTGRDF,TGTGCCAGCAGTGAAGTTGGGACAGGGAGGGATTTT
TRBD2,TRBV18,TRBJ2-1,13,NA,CASSGSLGNEQFF,TGTGCCAGTAGCGGGAGCTTGGGAAATGAGCAGTTCTTC
TRBD1,TRBV27,TRBJ1-1,15,NA,CASSDRTGANTEAFF,TGTGCCAGCAGTGATCGGACAGGGGCGAATACTGAAGCTTTCTTT
TRBD1,TRBV19,TRBJ1-1,14,NA,CASNYRGQATEAFF,TGTGCCAGTAATTACAGGGGGCAGGCCACTGAAGCTTTCTTT
NA,TRBV2,TRBJ1-2,15,NA,CASSESNRVNYGYTF,TGTGCCAGCAGTGAAAGCAACCGAGTTAACTATGGCTACACCTTC
TRBD1,TRBV5-1,TRBJ1-1,14,NA,CASSPGGSRTEAFF,TGCGCCAGCAGCCCAGGGGGGAGTAGGACTGAAGCTTTCTTT